Listed here are 21 T cell receptor beta chains from one sample, sequenced in a study of response to subunit inactivated influenza vaccine. TCRdb called the RT-PCR reads again in MiXCR, with one record for every CDR3 protein. Among under 200,000 distinct CDR3 sequences, around 12% were seen once, and the ten largest hold about 29%. These data also formed part of another study, on T cells expressing NK-cell markers. That publication notes: What made the TCR beta cDNA was 5'RACE template switching with UMIs.

The specimen was CD8+ T cells sorted from PBMCs, collected 11 to 12 days after vaccination. The receptor set was obtained from a man aged 45-65 years who received an inactivated influenza vaccine.

This clonotype was seen a few times. The V call is TRBV28, the J call TRBJ1-3; D not resolved. This CDR3 contains 15 residues. Trimming pared 2 bases from V and 4 bases from J, leaving 12 bases between. Germline loops: CDR1 MDHEN, CDR2 SYDVKM. Here the CDR3 reads CASSLAETSGNTIYF. In DNA form, the CDR3 reads TGTGCCAGCAGTTTAGCCGAAACCTCCGGAAACACCATATATTTT. Looking up the rest from reference TRBV28 and TRBJ1-3 gives the full variable domain: DVKVTQSSRYLVKRTGEKVFLECVQDMDHENMFWYRQDPGLGLRLIYFSYDVKMKEKGDIPEGYSVSREKKERFSLILESASTNQTSMYLCASSLAETSGNTIYFGEGSWLTVV.

This chain uses TRBV14 with TRBJ1-2; no clear D. This CDR3 region has 16 residues. Germline V gives CDR1 SGHDN, CDR2 FVKESK. With 0 bases removed from V and 4 bases from J, the gap between germline ends came to 15 bases. In nucleotides, the CDR3 is TGTGCCAGCAGCCAAGACCCCGGGGTAGGGATCTATGGCTACACCTTC. Its translation: CASSQDPGVGIYGYTF. Using reference TRBV14 and TRBJ1-2 for the parts outside the CDR3, the full variable domain is EAGVTQFPSHSVIEKGQTVTLRCDPISGHDNLYWYRRVMGKEIKFLLHFVKESKQDESGMPNNRFLAERTGGTYSTLKVQPAELEDSGVYFCASSQDPGVGIYGYTFGSGTRLTVV.

This clonotype was detected a few times. The V gene is TRBV4-3, the J gene TRBJ1-1; D gene unclear. The germline V gene encodes CDR1 LGHNA and CDR2 YSLEER. The CDR3 has 13 amino acids. Trimming cost V 2 bases and J 4 bases, with 8 bases left between them. Written as DNA, the CDR3 is TGCGCCAGCAGCCAAAGAAGGAGCACTGAAGCTTTCTTT. Translated: CASSQRRSTEAFF.

This sequence joins TRBV2 and TRBJ2-3; 7 bases are a match to TRBD2. V shed 6 bases and J 1 base; nucleotides not matched to a gene: 7. The CDR3 loop spans 15 amino acids. Germline V gene lookup returns CDR1 SNHLY and CDR2 FYNNEI. CDR3 protein: CASREPGLRTDTQYF. The CDR3 coding sequence is TGTGCCAGCAGGGAACCGGGACTACGCACAGATACGCAGTATTTT.

The rearrangement links TRBV7-8 to TRBJ2-3; D call uncertain. Germline CDR1 SGHVS, CDR2 FQNEAQ. Deletions cut 4 bases from V and 2 bases from J, with 7 bases between. The CDR3 is 13 amino acids. The CDR3 DNA reads as TGTGCCAGCAGCTCCCTAGACACAGATACGCAGTATTTT. Amino acid sequence: CASSSLDTDTQYF.

In its sample, this clonotype was seen a few times. V usage is TRBV5-1 and J usage is TRBJ2-5, with TRBD1 matching 7 bases. The CDR3 runs 15 residues. Trimming at V came to 0 bases and at J to 4 bases, leaving 6 bases not matched to a gene. Germline V gene lookup returns CDR1 SGHRS and CDR2 YFSETQ. The DNA of the CDR3 is TGCGCCAGCAGCTTGGTGCAGGGGGTAGGAGAGACCCAGTACTTC. This codes for CASSLVQGVGETQYF. The whole variable domain, remainder taken from reference TRBV5-1 and TRBJ2-5, is KAGVTQTPRYLIKTRGQQVTLSCSPISGHRSVSWYQQTPGQGLQFLFEYFSETQRNKGNFPGRFSGRQFSNSRSEMNVSTLELGDSALYLCASSLVQGVGETQYFGPGTRLLVL.

This clonotype was picked up a small number of times. The J gene is TRBJ2-2, the V gene TRBV15; 12 bases match TRBD1. V lost 4 bases and J lost 7; bases outside the gene matches: 7. The germline CDR1 and CDR2 sequences are LNHNV and YYDKDF (reference sequence). This CDR3 region has 16 residues. The CDR3 bases are TGTGCCACCAGCATAGGGACAGGGGGCGCTTTCGGGGAGCTGTTTTTT. Its translation: CATSIGTGGAFGELFF.

V and J are TRBV7-9 and TRBJ1-2, with D unresolved. V dropped 6 bases and J dropped 1 base, with 3 bases sitting between them. CDR3 length: 11 residues. Germline V lookup: CDR1 SEHNR, CDR2 FQNEAQ (reference sequence). This CDR3 reads CASRNNYGYTF. CDR3 bases: TGTGCCAGCAGGAATAACTATGGCTACACCTTC. The full variable domain, its missing parts supplied by reference TRBV7-9 and TRBJ1-2, is DTGVSQNPRHKITKRGQNVTFRCDPISEHNRLYWYRQTLGQGPEFLTYFQNEAQLEKSRLLSDRFSAERPKGSFSTLEIQRTEQGDSAMYLCASRNNYGYTFGSGTRLTVV.

The chain recombines TRBV9 with TRBJ2-5; 8 bases are shared with TRBD1. This CDR3 comprises 16 residues. With V trimmed by 4 bases and J by 5 bases, 13 bases remained unmatched. Germline V gene data show CDR1 as SGDLS and CDR2 as YYNGEE. The CDR3 spells CASSPDLTGAGETQYF. CDR3 DNA: TGTGCCAGCAGCCCAGACCTGACAGGGGCGGGGGAGACCCAGTACTTC. Combining the CDR3 with reference TRBV9 and TRBJ2-5 gives the whole variable domain DSGVTQTPKHLITATGQRVTLRCSPRSGDLSVYWYQQSLDQGLQFLIQYYNGEERAKGNILERFSAQQFPDLHSELNLSSLELGDSALYFCASSPDLTGAGETQYFGPGTRLLVL.

This clonotype occurred many times. The V call is TRBV15, the J call TRBJ2-5, with D perhaps given as TRBD1 or TRBD2 (6 bases each). CDR3 size: 15 residues. V was shortened by 5 bases and J by 5 bases, with 18 bases between the two germline ends. Germline values: CDR1 LNHNV, CDR2 YYDKDF (reference sequence). In DNA form, the CDR3 reads TGTGCCACCAGCTCAGGAGGGGGTTCGGAGGAGACCCAGTACTTC. Amino acid sequence: CATSSGGGSEETQYF.

This clonotype was observed many times. The chain employs TRBV5-1 and TRBJ2-3; D perhaps matches TRBD2 (5 bases). This CDR3 has 15 residues. The germline V gene encodes CDR1 SGHRS and CDR2 YFSETQ. Trimming stripped 4 bases from V and 2 bases from J, with 14 bases between. CDR3 DNA sequence: TGCGCCAGCAGCCAAGAGGGCGAGTTCACAGATACGCAGTATTTT. Translated, it gives CASSQEGEFTDTQYF.

This clonotype is a singleton in its sample. CDR3 region: CASSTGGLAGEYSYNEQFF. CDR3 bases: TGTGCCAGCAGCACGGGCGGACTAGCGGGAGAATATTCCTACAATGAGCAGTTCTTC. The chain employs TRBV11-2 and TRBJ2-1; 13 nucleotides agree with TRBD2. Germline CDR1 SGHAT, CDR2 FQNNGV. The CDR3 is made up of 19 amino acids. With 5 bases clipped from V and 1 base from J, the junction kept 11 bases outside the gene matches.

The chain couples TRBV30 to TRBJ1-1; perhaps TRBD1 as D (6 bases). The V gene lost 0 bases and the J gene lost 1 base, with 9 bases spanning the gap. The CDR3 is made up of 14 amino acids. CDR1 and CDR2 (germline): GTSNPN, SVGIG (reference sequence). DNA of the CDR3: TGTGCCTGGAGTGTCGGGACAAGGAACACTGAAGCTTTCTTT. Translating gives CAWSVGTRNTEAFF.

This clonotype was seen ten or more times. This rearrangement joins TRBV7-2 to TRBJ2-5, with D unclear. Germline values: CDR1 SGHTA, CDR2 FQGNSA. The CDR3 is made up of 15 amino acids. Trimming took off 6 bases at V and 4 bases at J, with 18 bases between the two ends. CDR3 bases: TGTGCCAGCAGTTCAAATCCGGGCCACCGAGAGACCCAGTACTTC. It yields the protein CASSSNPGHRETQYF.

This rearrangement joins TRBV15 to TRBJ2-7, with 9 bases matching TRBD2. CDR3 length equals 15 residues. Germline assignment: CDR1 LNHNV and CDR2 YYDKDF (reference sequence). V shed 0 bases and J 7 bases; nucleotides not matched to a gene: 7. CDR3 coding DNA: TGTGCCACCAGCAGAGAGAGGACTAGCGCTAAGGAGCAGTACTTC. Translation gives CATSRERTSAKEQYF.

This clonotype was counted ten times or more. The chain joins TRBV4-1 to TRBJ1-2; possible D gene TRBD1, 5 bases. CDR1 and CDR2 (germline): MGHRA, YSYEKL. This CDR3 spans 12 amino acids. V gave up 8 bases and J gave up 6 bases, with 13 bases separating them. The CDR3 sequence is CASGTRRHGYTF. CDR3 nucleotides: TGCGCCAGCGGGACTCGGCGCCATGGCTACACCTTC.

Only a few counts were recorded for this clonotype. This rearrangement joins TRBV10-3 to TRBJ2-1; D call uncertain. This CDR3 is 14 amino acids long. The V gene lost 0 bases and the J gene lost 4 bases, with 7 bases spanning the gap. From germline, CDR1 is ENHRY and CDR2 SYGVKD. The CDR3, as DNA: TGTGCCATCAGTGAGTCCCGGGCTTACAATGAGCAGTTCTTC. Its translation: CAISESRAYNEQFF.

This clonotype occurred a few times. The chain carries TRBV20-1 and TRBJ2-1; 9 bases match TRBD2. The germline V gene encodes CDR1 DFQATT and CDR2 SNEGSKA (reference sequence). The junction had 5 bases not matched to a gene; V was cut back by 2 bases and J by 6 bases. This CDR3 has 14 amino acids. The chain's CDR3 is CSARQREASNEQFF. The DNA for the CDR3 is TGCAGTGCTAGACAGCGGGAGGCCTCCAATGAGCAGTTCTTC.

V gene TRBV28 combines with J gene TRBJ2-7; D might be TRBD1 (6 bases). This CDR3 comprises 14 residues. V dropped 5 bases and J dropped 2 bases, with 13 bases sitting between them. CDR1 is MDHEN, CDR2 SYDVKM, per germline. The CDR3 coding sequence is TGTGCCAGCAGTGACGACAGGTTTACCTACGAGCAGTACTTC. It encodes CASSDDRFTYEQYF.

This chain uses TRBV6-1 with TRBJ2-3; TRBD2 agrees at 9 bases. Germline V CDR1 and CDR2: MNHNS, SASEGT. Unmatched junction bases numbered 7, after V lost 6 bases and J lost 6 bases. The CDR3 length is 14 residues. The CDR3 reads CASRPGLAPDTQYF. DNA of the CDR3: TGTGCCAGCAGGCCGGGACTAGCTCCGGATACGCAGTATTTT.

V is TRBV6-5 and J is TRBJ2-6; D is possibly TRBD1 (7 bases). Trimming pared 5 bases from V and 2 bases from J, leaving 13 bases between. The CDR3 is 16 residues long. The germline V gene encodes CDR1 MNHEY and CDR2 SVGAGI. CDR3 DNA: TGTGCCAGCAGTACTACAGGGGAGGCTGGGGCCAACGTCCTGACTTTC. Amino acid sequence: CASSTTGEAGANVLTF.